Shown below are 20 T cell receptor beta chains from a single sample sequenced in a study of blood T cell repertoires in COVID-19. Some clones are missing from TCRdb's copy, which holds only in-frame ones; the method was immunoSEQ multiplex PCR. The profile shows over 45,000 clones, 80% to 90% of them singletons. The sample comprised peripheral blood. The receptors come from an elderly woman with acute or convalescent COVID-19.

The rearrangement links TRBV10-3 to TRBJ1-1; TRBD1 matches at 8 bases. Germline values: CDR1 ENHRY, CDR2 SYGVKD. CDR3 length: 15 residues. The V gene end was trimmed by 3 bases and the J gene end by 4 bases; junction bases not matched to a gene: 7. This CDR3 is CAISEPQGVGTEAFF. DNA for the CDR3: TGTGCCATCAGTGAACCACAGGGGGTCGGCACTGAAGCTTTCTTT.

The chain joins TRBV7-2 to TRBJ1-2; 7 bases map to TRBD1. Germline-derived CDR1 and CDR2 are SGHTA and FQGNSA. The CDR3 covers 15 residues. Losses at the gene ends were 1 base for V and 4 bases for J; bases not matched to a gene: 6. Here the CDR3 DNA reads TGTGCCAGCAGCTTAGATATAGGGGGCAGCTATGGCTACACCTTC. Amino acids: CASSLDIGGSYGYTF.

V is TRBV19 and J is TRBJ1-2; D may be TRBD1 (5 bases). Germline V lookup: CDR1 LNHDA, CDR2 SQIVND (reference sequence). The germline V and J ends were trimmed by 8 bases and 5 bases, with 21 bases remaining between them. This CDR3 has 15 amino acids. The CDR3 region is CASRQLTSPQYGYTF. CDR3 DNA sequence: TGTGCCAGTCGACAGTTGACCTCACCTCAGTATGGCTACACCTTC.

This clone occurred a few times. The CDR3 loop is CASSIDSAYGYTF. In DNA form, the CDR3 reads TGCGCCAGCAGCATCGACAGCGCCTATGGCTACACCTTC. The chain couples TRBV5-1 to TRBJ1-2; TRBD1 might be the D (5 bases). V dropped 4 bases and J dropped 4 bases, with 11 bases sitting between them. The CDR3 has 13 residues. CDR1 SGHRS and CDR2 YFSETQ come from the germline V gene. The complete variable domain, with remaining parts taken from reference TRBV5-1 and TRBJ1-2, reads KAGVTQTPRYLIKTRGQQVTLSCSPISGHRSVSWYQQTPGQGLQFLFEYFSETQRNKGNFPGRFSGRQFSNSRSEMNVSTLELGDSALYLCASSIDSAYGYTFGSGTRLTVV.

The chain has TRBV3-1 (or the pseudogene TRBV3-2) and TRBJ1-6, with D maybe TRBD1 (6 bases). V was cut by 5 bases and J by 10 bases, with 12 bases left in between. CDR1 is LGHDT, CDR2 YNNKEL, per germline (reference sequence). The CDR3 covers 13 residues. In nucleotides, the CDR3 is TGTGCCAGCAGCTCCCGAGGGGGATCACCCCTCCACTTT. It codes for CASSSRGGSPLHF.

This clone was seen just once. The chain is built from TRBV5-4 and TRBJ1-6; TRBD1 matches 7 bases. The J segment lost 7 bases and the V segment lost 4 bases, leaving 8 bases of the junction unmatched. CDR1 is SGHNT and CDR2 is YYREEE in the germline V gene (reference sequence). The CDR3 has 15 amino acids. In DNA, the CDR3 is TGTGCCAGCAGCACGGGACAGTATGAGAATTCACCCCTCCACTTT. Translating it yields CASSTGQYENSPLHF.

The chain employs TRBV30 and TRBJ1-3; D is undetermined. Trimming removed 1 base from V and 0 bases from J, with 10 bases in between. Germline lookup yields CDR1 GTSNPN and CDR2 SVGIG (reference sequence). The CDR3 has 15 amino acids. The CDR3 is CAWSGGLSSGNTIYF. The DNA for the CDR3 is TGTGCCTGGAGTGGAGGGCTTAGCTCTGGAAACACCATATATTTT.

As concerns this clone: One junction end does not reproduce the germline sequence, and a read error may be involved. V gene TRBV6-6 combines with J gene TRBJ2-1; 9 positions agree with TRBD2. Looked up from germline, CDR1 is MNHNY and CDR2 is SVGAGI (reference sequence). The CDR3 loop spans 15 amino acids. CDR3 DNA sequence: TGTGCCAGCAGATACTTGGCGGGGGGGTACAATGAGCAGTTCTTC. This sequence encodes CASRYLAGGYNEQFF.

There are a few counts of this clone. The rearrangement uses TRBV9 and TRBJ2-1; D perhaps matches TRBD1 (6 bases). Per germline, CDR1 SGDLS and CDR2 YYNGEE. V lost 4 bases and J lost 4, with 18 bases in between. The length of the CDR3 is 16 residues. The CDR3 nucleotides are TGTGCCAGCAGCCCTACCGGGTCCCAGGGGTACAATGAGCAGTTCTTC. It yields the protein CASSPTGSQGYNEQFF.

As concerns this clone: Germline and junction disagree at one end, which may indicate a read error. The chain links TRBV10-3 to TRBJ1-3; tentative D call: TRBD1 (6 bases). This CDR3 has 15 residues. Germline CDR1 and CDR2: ENHRY and SYGVKD. The CDR3 DNA reads TGTGCCATCAGTGCAAAACCGGGACAAGGGGAACGTGTGGATTTT. Its protein product is CAISAKPGQGERVDF.

The chain joins TRBV9 to TRBJ1-3; TRBD1 aligns across 7 bases. Germline V gene data show CDR1 as SGDLS and CDR2 as YYNGEE. This CDR3 comprises 14 residues. V dropped 4 bases and J dropped 4; count of bases not matched to a gene: 5. DNA of the CDR3: TGTGCCAGCAGCCCAGGGGGGCTCGGAAACACCATATATTTT. Translating gives CASSPGGLGNTIYF.

V usage is TRBV29-1 and J usage is TRBJ2-3; 9 bases map to TRBD1. CDR1 SQVTM and CDR2 ANQGSEA come from the germline V gene. Losses at the gene ends were 3 bases for V and 0 bases for J; bases not matched to a gene: 4. This CDR3 is built from 15 residues. The CDR3 DNA is TGCAGCGTTGACGGGGACAGGGTCAGCACAGATACGCAGTATTTT. Protein: CSVDGDRVSTDTQYF.

V usage is TRBV30 and J usage is TRBJ2-1, with TRBD1 matching over 7 bases. V dropped 3 bases and J dropped 6; count of bases not matched to a gene: 2. The germline V gene has CDR1 GTSNPN and CDR2 SVGIG (reference sequence). The CDR3 sequence is 12 residues long. CDR3 residues: CAWRAGGNEQFF. CDR3 nucleotide sequence: TGTGCCTGGAGAGCAGGGGGCAATGAGCAGTTCTTC.

The rearrangement joins TRBV6-5 to TRBJ2-3; tentative D call: TRBD1 (5 bases). Germline-derived CDR1 and CDR2 are MNHEY and SVGAGI. CDR3 length: 14 amino acids. V was trimmed by 2 bases and J by 5 bases, leaving 11 bases between them. CDR3 DNA sequence: TGTGCCAGCAGTTACGGGGCGGAGAAAGATACGCAGTATTTT. It specifies CASSYGAEKDTQYF.

V and J are TRBV30 and TRBJ1-1, with D possibly being TRBD1 (6 bases). Germline V lookup: CDR1 GTSNPN, CDR2 SVGIG (reference sequence). The CDR3 runs 14 residues. V lost 4 bases and J 1 base, leaving 13 bases between the germline ends. CDR3 in amino acids: CAWNAWGQNTEAFF. The CDR3 DNA follows: TGTGCCTGGAACGCGTGGGGACAGAACACTGAAGCTTTCTTT. Full variable domain (outside the CDR3, taken from reference TRBV30 and TRBJ1-1): SQTIHQWPATLVQPVGSPLSLECTVEGTSNPNLYWYRQAAGRGLQLLFYSVGIGQISSEVPQNLSASRPQDRQFILSSKKLLLSDSGFYLCAWNAWGQNTEAFFGQGTRLTVV.

This chain uses TRBV28 with TRBJ2-1; TRBD1 might be the D (6 bases). Germline loops: CDR1 MDHEN, CDR2 SYDVKM. The CDR3 extends over 15 amino acids. Trimming shortened V by 4 bases and J by 12 bases, and 22 bases separated the two germline ends. This CDR3 reads CASSSPGPQGIWQFF. The DNA of the CDR3 is TGTGCCAGCAGTTCCCCGGGTCCGCAGGGGATTTGGCAGTTCTTC.

The rearrangement uses TRBV19 and TRBJ1-1; a weak D match, TRBD1 (6 bases). Germline loops: CDR1 LNHDA, CDR2 SQIVND (reference sequence). This CDR3 is 14 amino acids long. The germline V and J ends were trimmed by 5 bases and 4 bases, with 14 bases remaining between them. The CDR3 spells CASSPNNRATEAFF. Written as DNA, the CDR3 is TGTGCCAGTAGTCCGAATAACAGGGCCACTGAAGCTTTCTTT.

The chain recombines TRBV18 with TRBJ1-1; TRBD1 matches 7 bases. With 3 bases clipped from V and 0 bases from J, the junction kept 7 bases outside the gene matches. The CDR3 is 16 amino acids. Germline lookup yields CDR1 KGHSH and CDR2 LQKENI. The CDR3 DNA reads TGTGCCAGCTCACCGGAGACAGGGACGGTGAACACTGAAGCTTTCTTT. It yields the protein CASSPETGTVNTEAFF.

The sample holds one count of this clone. The chain recombines TRBV30 with TRBJ1-2; TRBD1 agrees at 11 bases. Germline CDR1 and CDR2: GTSNPN and SVGIG (reference sequence). V was pared by 8 bases and J by 7 bases, with 6 bases of the junction left unmatched. The CDR3 spans 12 residues. The CDR3 is CATGQGAFGYTF. The CDR3 DNA sequence: TGTGCCACCGGACAGGGGGCGTTTGGCTACACCTTC.

The J gene is TRBJ2-3, the V gene TRBV5-1; 8 bases match TRBD2. Germline V gives CDR1 SGHRS, CDR2 YFSETQ. There are 15 residues in the CDR3. V trimming: 1 base; J trimming: 2 bases; junction bases outside the gene matches: 3. The CDR3 DNA follows: TGCGCCAGCAGCTTGTCGGGGGGGAACACAGATACGCAGTATTTT. This encodes CASSLSGGNTDTQYF.